What follows is one TCR beta chain and its context. This clone was detected only a few times. No cognate antigen has been identified for it. No qualities accompany the bases; no much larger clone lies one base away. TCRbeta CDR3 regions were amplified from genomic DNA by means of the immunoSEQ Assay, a bias-controlled multiplex PCR. Under the source paper's analysis protocol: The number of nucleated cells in each sample was estimated from the amplification of reference gene primers within the assay. To quantify the absolute abundance of each unique TCRbeta CDR3 rearrangement, sequence reads were collapsed and filtered. For each sample, productive Simpson clonality was calculated as the square root of Simpson's diversity index across productive rearrangements. Sourced from immuneACCESS, this table was stored by TCRdb with only in-frame sequences that have V and J called. A share of the clones is absent; for the studies checked, an unresolved V gene accounts for under half, and the remainder has no known explanation. V, J and clone size were drawn from that table, and D and trimming were deduced from the DNA. The sample table records approximately 61,000 clones; 70% to 85% of these occur just once. The top ten constitute 5.5% of the sample.

The collaborating institutions used their own protocols to collect whole blood in K2EDTA tubes. For TCRbeta analysis, collaborators shipped samples in one of three forms: frozen whole blood, isolated PBMCs, or DNA extracted from either of those sample types. Deletion took 2 bases off V and 5 bases off J, with a span of 9 bases between the germline ends. Measured from the cysteine to the phenylalanine, the CDR3 is 13 residues long. Kept here is only the CDR3 DNA, which spans 39 bases and is read in frame from base 1. Looking up the germline V gene yields CDR1 MNHEY and CDR2 SVGEGT. The data were obtained in a study of blood T cell repertoires in COVID-19 (dated by TCRdb to the early 2020s). About the investigation overall: Samples covering the acute and convalescent phases of COVID-19 were provided by collaborators in the United States, Italy and Spain. The material from the prospective study consisted of cDNA or gDNA derived from T cells, B-cell-depleted T cells, or PBMCs. Deeply sampled blood TCRbeta repertoires from subjects exposed to, actively infected with, or recovered from COVID-19 were included in the dataset. The repertoires were made available in a free public database intended to serve as a resource for research on the immune response to SARS-CoV-2. The samples were drawn from the first 160 participants of the ongoing ImmuneRACE study and from 1,200 or so subjects provided by 6 global collaborators. The sample metadata nearly always contained a de-identified subject ID, COVID-19 status, age in years and sex. Where available, HLA class I and class II types were obtained from metadata supplied by the sample provider rather than from assay-based typing. Summary of the overall study and its limitations: The amount of clinical and demographic metadata varied by source and participant and was provided uncurated.

Sequenced: peripheral blood. The source is a woman aged 70-85 years with acute or convalescent COVID-19. The sequence links TRBV6-2 or TRBV6-3 to TRBJ2-5; the D gene is unclear. The CDR3 is CASSYEETETQYF. The bases are TGTGCCAGCAGTTACGAGGAAACGGAGACCCAGTACTTC.